This TCR beta chain was documented in a study of blood T cell repertoires in COVID-19 (dated by TCRdb to between 2020 and 2021). Notes on the research overall: Samples covering the acute and convalescent phases of COVID-19 were provided by collaborators in the United States, Italy and Spain. Samples came from the ongoing ImmuneRACE study (first 160 participants) plus 1,254 subjects from 6 global collaborators. The repertoires were released in a freely available public database meant as a resource for research on the immune response to SARS-CoV-2. The sample metadata nearly always contained a de-identified subject ID, COVID-19 status, age in years and sex. Subjects who had been exposed to COVID-19, were actively infected with it, or had recovered from it provided the deeply sampled blood TCRbeta repertoires that made up the dataset. Where HLA class I and class II types were available, the types were taken from metadata supplied by the sample provider, not from assay-based typing. The prospective study material was composed of cDNA or gDNA derived from T cells, B-cell-depleted T cells, or PBMCs.

For CDR1 and CDR2, the germline V gene (reference sequence) lists LNHDA and SQIVND. Taken from cysteine to phenylalanine, the CDR3 has 13 residues. Of all the DNA, just the CDR3 is kept, 39 bases in frame from base 1. V sheds 6 bases and J sheds 4 bases, leaving 12 bases between their ends. The immunoSEQ Assay, a bias-controlled multiplex PCR, was used to amplify TCRbeta CDR3 regions from genomic DNA. In the authors' own workflow: Nucleated cell counts per sample were estimated from amplification of reference gene primers within the assay. To quantify the absolute abundance of each unique TCRbeta CDR3 rearrangement, sequence reads were collapsed and filtered. For each sample, productive Simpson clonality was calculated by taking the square root of Simpson's diversity index across productive rearrangements. The table comes from immuneACCESS by way of TCRdb, which keeps in-frame sequences with V and J called. Part of the clones is missing from these tables; in studies checked, under half for an unresolved V gene and the rest for unknown reasons. For V, J and clone size, that table is used; D and trimming come from the DNA. The sample table contains 250,000 to 300,000 clones; only one count was recorded for roughly 85% of them. The top ten clonotypes cover approximately 2% of the sample.

Study-wide conclusions, independent of this receptor: The amount of clinical and demographic metadata varied by source and participant and was provided uncurated.

Participants in the prospective study were aged roughly 18 to 95 years, lived in approximately 26 United States geographic areas, and enrolled through a virtual design. In the prospective study, cohorts were assigned on the basis of participant-reported clinical history obtained from a screening survey and a study questionnaire. ImmuneRACE Cohort 3 recovered participants were defined by two consecutive negative NP/OP PCR tests, healthcare professional clearance, or symptom resolution. In the prospective study, mobile phlebotomists collected whole blood, serum and a nasopharyngeal or oropharyngeal swab from each participant. Prospective study participants could optionally give additional blood draws and questionnaires over an approximately two-month period. Blood samples from the prospective study were shipped frozen or at room temperature prior to DNA extraction. Turning to this clone: It lacks a known antigen. No base qualities exist here, and no much larger clone lies one base off it.

Sequences were obtained from PBMCs or T cells enriched from blood (not recorded which). This receptor was identified in a woman aged 50 to 60 who had recovered from COVID-19. The chain is encoded by TRBV19 joined to TRBJ2-5; TRBD1 could be the D gene, as 6 bases match. The base sequence is TGTGCCAGTAGGGAGACAGGTCGAGAGACCCAGTACTTC. Its translation reads: CASRETGRETQYF.